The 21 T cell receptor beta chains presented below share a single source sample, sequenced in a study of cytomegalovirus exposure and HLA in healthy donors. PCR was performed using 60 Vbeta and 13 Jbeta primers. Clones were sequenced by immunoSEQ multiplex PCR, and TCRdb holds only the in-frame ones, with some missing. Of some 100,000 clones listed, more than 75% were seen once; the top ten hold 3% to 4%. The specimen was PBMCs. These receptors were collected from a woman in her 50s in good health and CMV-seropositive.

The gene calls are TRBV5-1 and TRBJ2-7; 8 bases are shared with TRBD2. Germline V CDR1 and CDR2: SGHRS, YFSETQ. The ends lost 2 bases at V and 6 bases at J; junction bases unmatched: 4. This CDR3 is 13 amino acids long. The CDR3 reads CASSLSGRGEQYF. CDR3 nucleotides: TGCGCCAGCAGCTTAAGCGGGAGAGGCGAGCAGTACTTC. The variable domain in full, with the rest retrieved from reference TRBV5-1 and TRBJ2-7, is KAGVTQTPRYLIKTRGQQVTLSCSPISGHRSVSWYQQTPGQGLQFLFEYFSETQRNKGNFPGRFSGRQFSNSRSEMNVSTLELGDSALYLCASSLSGRGEQYFGPGTRLTVT.

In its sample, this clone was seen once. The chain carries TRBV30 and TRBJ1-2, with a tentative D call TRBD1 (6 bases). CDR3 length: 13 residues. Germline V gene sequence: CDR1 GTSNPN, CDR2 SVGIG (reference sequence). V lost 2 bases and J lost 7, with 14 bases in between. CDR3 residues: CAWSLGGGGGYTF. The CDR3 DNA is TGTGCCTGGAGTCTGGGAGGGGGTGGTGGCTACACCTTC.

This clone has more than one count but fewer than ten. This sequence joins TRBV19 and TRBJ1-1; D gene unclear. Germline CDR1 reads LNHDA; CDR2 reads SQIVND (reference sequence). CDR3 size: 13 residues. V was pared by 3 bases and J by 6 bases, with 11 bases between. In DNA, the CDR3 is TGTGCCAGTAGTATGTTAAAGGGAGCTGAAGCTTTCTTT. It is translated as CASSMLKGAEAFF.

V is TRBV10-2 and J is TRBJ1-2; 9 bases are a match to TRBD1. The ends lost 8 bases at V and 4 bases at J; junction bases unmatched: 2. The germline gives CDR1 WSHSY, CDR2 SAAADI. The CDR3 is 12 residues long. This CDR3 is CASGQGPYGYTF. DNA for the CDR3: TGCGCCAGCGGACAGGGGCCCTATGGCTACACCTTC.

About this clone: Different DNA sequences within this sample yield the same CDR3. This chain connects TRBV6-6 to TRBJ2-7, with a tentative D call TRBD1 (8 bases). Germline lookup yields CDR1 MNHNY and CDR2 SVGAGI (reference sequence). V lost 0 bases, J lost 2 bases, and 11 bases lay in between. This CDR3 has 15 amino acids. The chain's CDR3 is CASSYSTGGAYEQYF. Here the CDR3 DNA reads TGTGCCAGCAGTTACTCTACAGGGGGGGCCTACGAGCAGTACTTC.

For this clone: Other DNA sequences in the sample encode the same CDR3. CDR3 DNA: TGTGCCAGCAGCTTACGACAGGGAAGTGAAAAACTGTTTTTT. It codes for CASSLRQGSEKLFF. The chain links TRBV7-9 to TRBJ1-4, with TRBD1 matching over 7 bases. Germline CDR1 SEHNR, CDR2 FQNEAQ (reference sequence). The CDR3 has 14 amino acids. Trimming removed 2 bases from V and 7 bases from J; junction bases left unmatched: 4. The whole variable domain, remainder taken from reference TRBV7-9 and TRBJ1-4, is DTGVSQNPRHKITKRGQNVTFRCDPISEHNRLYWYRQTLGQGPEFLTYFQNEAQLEKSRLLSDRFSAERPKGSFSTLEIQRTEQGDSAMYLCASSLRQGSEKLFFGSGTQLSVL.

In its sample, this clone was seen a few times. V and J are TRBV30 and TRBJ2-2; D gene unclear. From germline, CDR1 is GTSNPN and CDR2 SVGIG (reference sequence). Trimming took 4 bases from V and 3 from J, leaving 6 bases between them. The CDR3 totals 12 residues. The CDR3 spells CAWNRDTGELFF. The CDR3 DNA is TGTGCCTGGAACAGAGACACCGGGGAGCTGTTTTTT.

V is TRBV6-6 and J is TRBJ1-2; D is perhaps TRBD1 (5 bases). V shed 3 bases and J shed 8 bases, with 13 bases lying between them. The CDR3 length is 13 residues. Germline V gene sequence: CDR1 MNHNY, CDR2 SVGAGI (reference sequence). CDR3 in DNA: TGTGCCAGCAGTTATTGGGGGGTTACCGGCTACACCTTC. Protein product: CASSYWGVTGYTF.

CDR3 loop: CASSLDLAGPKLFF. DNA for the CDR3: TGTGCCAGCAGCTTAGATCTGGCGGGACCGAAACTGTTTTTT. V usage is TRBV7-9 and J usage is TRBJ1-4; the D gene is possibly TRBD1 (5 bases). The germline V gene encodes CDR1 SEHNR and CDR2 FQNEAQ (reference sequence). Trimming took off 1 base at V and 11 bases at J, with 14 bases between the two ends. The CDR3 has 14 amino acids. The full variable domain, completed using reference TRBV7-9 and TRBJ1-4, is DTGVSQNPRHKITKRGQNVTFRCDPISEHNRLYWYRQTLGQGPEFLTYFQNEAQLEKSRLLSDRFSAERPKGSFSTLEIQRTEQGDSAMYLCASSLDLAGPKLFFGSGTQLSVL.

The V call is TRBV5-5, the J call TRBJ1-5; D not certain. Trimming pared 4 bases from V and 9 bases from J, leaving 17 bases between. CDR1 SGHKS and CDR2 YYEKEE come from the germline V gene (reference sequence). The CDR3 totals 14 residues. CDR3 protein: CASSPGGEGRPQHF. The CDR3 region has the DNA TGTGCCAGCAGCCCTGGTGGGGAGGGCAGGCCCCAGCATTTT.

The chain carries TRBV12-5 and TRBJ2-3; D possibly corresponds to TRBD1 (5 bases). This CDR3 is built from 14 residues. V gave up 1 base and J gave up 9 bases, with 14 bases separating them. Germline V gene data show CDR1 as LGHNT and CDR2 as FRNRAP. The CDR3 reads CASGLGLGETTQYF. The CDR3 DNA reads TGTGCTAGTGGTTTGGGTTTAGGGGAAACCACGCAGTATTTT.

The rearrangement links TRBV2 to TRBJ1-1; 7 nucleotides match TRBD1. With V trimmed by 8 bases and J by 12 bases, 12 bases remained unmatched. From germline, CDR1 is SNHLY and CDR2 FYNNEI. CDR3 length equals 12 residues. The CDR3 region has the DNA TGTGCCAGCGAGGGGAACCACAGGGGAACTTTCTTT. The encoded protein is CASEGNHRGTFF.

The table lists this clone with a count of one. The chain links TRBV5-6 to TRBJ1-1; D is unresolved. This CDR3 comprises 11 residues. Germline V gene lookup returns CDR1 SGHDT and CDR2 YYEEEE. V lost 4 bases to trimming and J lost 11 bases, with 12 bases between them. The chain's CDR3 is CASSLGGRAFF. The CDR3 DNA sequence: TGTGCCAGCAGCCTAGGCGGGAGGGCTTTCTTT.

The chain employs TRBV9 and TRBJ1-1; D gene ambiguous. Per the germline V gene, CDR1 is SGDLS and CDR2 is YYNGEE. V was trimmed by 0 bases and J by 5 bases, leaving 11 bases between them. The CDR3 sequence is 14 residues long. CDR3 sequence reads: CASSVGEGWTEAFF. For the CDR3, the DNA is TGTGCCAGCAGCGTAGGTGAGGGATGGACTGAAGCTTTCTTT.

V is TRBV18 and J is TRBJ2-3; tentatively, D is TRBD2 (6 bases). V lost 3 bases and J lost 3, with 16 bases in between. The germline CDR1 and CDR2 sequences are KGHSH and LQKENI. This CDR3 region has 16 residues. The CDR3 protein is CASSPEEGIKTDTQYF. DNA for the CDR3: TGTGCCAGCTCACCGGAGGAGGGTATTAAGACAGATACGCAGTATTTT.

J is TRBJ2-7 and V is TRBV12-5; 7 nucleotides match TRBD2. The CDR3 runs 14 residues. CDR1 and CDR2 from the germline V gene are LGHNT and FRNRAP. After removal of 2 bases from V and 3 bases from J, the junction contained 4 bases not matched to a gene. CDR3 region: CASGLRTRDYEQYF. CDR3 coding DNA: TGTGCTAGTGGTTTGAGGACTAGGGACTACGAGCAGTACTTC.

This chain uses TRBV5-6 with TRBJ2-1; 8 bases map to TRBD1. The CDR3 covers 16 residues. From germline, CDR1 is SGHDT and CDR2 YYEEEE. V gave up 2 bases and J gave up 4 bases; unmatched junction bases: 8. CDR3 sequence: CASSLEMDRDYNEQFF. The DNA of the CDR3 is TGTGCCAGCAGCTTAGAGATGGACAGGGATTACAATGAGCAGTTCTTC.

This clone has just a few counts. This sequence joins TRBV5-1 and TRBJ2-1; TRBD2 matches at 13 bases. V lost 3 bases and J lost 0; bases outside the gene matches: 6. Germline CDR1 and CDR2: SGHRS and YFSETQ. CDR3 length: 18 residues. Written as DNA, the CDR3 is TGCGCCAGCAGCTCGAAGACTAGCGGGGGGAGCTCCTACAATGAGCAGTTCTTC. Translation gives CASSSKTSGGSSYNEQFF.

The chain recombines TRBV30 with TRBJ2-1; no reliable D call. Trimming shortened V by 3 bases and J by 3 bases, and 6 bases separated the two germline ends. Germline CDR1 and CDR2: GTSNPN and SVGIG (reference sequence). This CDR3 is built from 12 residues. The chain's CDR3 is CAWRYSYNEQFF. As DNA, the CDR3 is TGTGCCTGGAGATACAGCTACAATGAGCAGTTCTTC.

The CDR3 coding sequence is TGTGCCAGCAGCTTGGGGTCAATAGCGGGGGGGCCGCCAGATACGCAGTATTTT. The encoded protein is CASSLGSIAGGPPDTQYF. This chain links TRBV5-4 with TRBJ2-3, with 11 bases matching TRBD2. This CDR3 has 18 amino acids. V lost 0 bases and J lost 4; bases outside the gene matches: 10. Germline V gene data show CDR1 as SGHNT and CDR2 as YYREEE (reference sequence).

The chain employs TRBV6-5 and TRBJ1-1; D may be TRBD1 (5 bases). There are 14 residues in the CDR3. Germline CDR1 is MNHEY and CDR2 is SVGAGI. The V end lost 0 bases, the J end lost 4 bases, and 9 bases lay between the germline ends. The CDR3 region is CASSYSGGGTEAFF. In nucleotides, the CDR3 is TGTGCCAGCAGTTACTCGGGGGGGGGCACTGAAGCTTTCTTT.